The sequence of this TCR beta chain was determined in a study of shared clonotypes between healthy human individuals. Study summary: Donor ages ranged 18 to 49 years: two women, a few men. Study-wide results and limits: Collection of samples was limited to blood; tissue repertoires likely differ.

This clone showed up many times. The antigen remains unidentified. CDR1 is SGHRS, CDR2 YFSETQ, per germline. V was trimmed by 0 bases and J by 6 bases, leaving 10 bases between them. This CDR3 is built from 13 residues. The authors' processing: Sequence data from immunoSEQ were junction-only and lacked quality scores; consequently, filtering differed. Using immunoSEQ multiplex PCR, the repertoire was profiled, and TCRdb retains in-frame clones only, with some absent. Clone size and the V and J calls come from that table; the DNA yielded D and trimming. The sample includes about 92,000 clones, less than 50% of them seen just once.

This clonotype was obtained from a woman in her forties in good health. Some clones in this sample may be carry-over from other donors' samples. The sequencing sample was made of PBMCs. The chain carries TRBV5-1 and TRBJ2-7; D remains unclear. The CDR3 sequence: CASSLAGDFEQYF. For the CDR3, the DNA is TGCGCCAGCAGCTTGGCCGGCGATTTCGAGCAGTACTTC.